This T cell receptor beta chain was profiled in a study of regulatory T cells in long-lasting Graves disease. On the study more broadly: Positivity for TSH receptor antibodies plus over 5 years of antithyroid drugs meant persistent Graves' disease.

Researchers made TCR beta libraries by using iRepertoire HTBI primers and running Arm-PCR on CDR3 regions. Via MiXCR, TCRdb re-called the multiplex PCR reads, giving one row per CDR3 protein. Of hundreds of thousands of distinct CDR3 sequences in the sample, 15% to 20% were seen once. This clonotype showed up many times. Time point given: persistent/refractory GD, antithyroid drugs over 5 years with positive TRAb. Generation of the TCR library employed RNA extracted from PBMCs. The specimen comprised peripheral blood mononuclear cells (PBMCs), sampled when the disease was refractory, from a patient treated with antithyroid drugs. The TCR comes from a female donor with Graves disease.

The CDR3 loop reads CSARRTSGQETQYF. CDR3 DNA sequence: TGCAGTGCGCGAAGGACTAGCGGCCAAGAGACCCAGTACTTC. This chain links TRBV20-1 with TRBJ2-5, with TRBD2 matching over 10 bases. The CDR3 consists of 14 residues. Per germline, CDR1 DFQATT and CDR2 SNEGSKA (reference sequence). J gave up 1 base and V 6 bases, and 5 bases lay outside the gene matches.